This T cell receptor (beta chain) was observed in a study of blood T cell repertoires in COVID-19. Study context: The United States, Italy and Spain provided the acute and convalescent COVID-19 samples.

How the authors handled the data: How many nucleated cells were present was estimated from reference gene primer amplification. This table comes from immunoSEQ multiplex PCR, and its TCRdb copy is limited to in-frame clones, with some not included. V and J calls and clone size are as listed in that table; D and trimming were resolved from the DNA. Here the sample spans over 150,000 clones, approximately 78% being singletons. Adults between about 18 and 95 years of age took part from 24 US areas. Either two negative PCRs, clearance, or symptom resolution qualified Cohort 3 donors as recovered. CDR1 is KGHSH and CDR2 is LQKENI in the germline V gene. Trimming shortened V by 3 bases and J by 4 bases, and 18 bases separated the two germline ends. The CDR3 runs 16 residues.

The genes are TRBV18 and TRBJ1-1; D is possibly TRBD1 (5 bases). The clonotype comes from a woman aged 45-65 years who had recovered from COVID-19. Material for sequencing was PBMCs or T cells enriched from blood (not recorded which). The CDR3 sequence is CASSPPMAGSGTEAFF. The CDR3 DNA is TGTGCCAGCTCACCCCCAATGGCAGGGTCGGGCACTGAAGCTTTCTTT. Variable domain in full (rest from reference TRBV18 and TRBJ1-1): NAGVMQNPRHLVRRRGQEARLRCSPMKGHSHVYWYRQLPEEGLKFMVYLQKENIIDESGMPKERFSAEFPKEGPSILRIQQVVRGDSAAYFCASSPPMAGSGTEAFFGQGTRLTVV.